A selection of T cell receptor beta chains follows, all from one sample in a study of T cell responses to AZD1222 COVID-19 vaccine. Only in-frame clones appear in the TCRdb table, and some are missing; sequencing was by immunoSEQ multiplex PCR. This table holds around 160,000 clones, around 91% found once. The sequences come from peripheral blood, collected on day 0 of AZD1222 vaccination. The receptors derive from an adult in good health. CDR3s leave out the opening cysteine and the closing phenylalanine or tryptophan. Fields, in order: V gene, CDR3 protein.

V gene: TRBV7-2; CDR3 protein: ASSLGVIQETQY
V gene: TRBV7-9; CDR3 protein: ASSTRGYEQY
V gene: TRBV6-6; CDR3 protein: ASSYMDGGSPLH
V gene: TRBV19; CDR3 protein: ATGGNGQGFQPQH
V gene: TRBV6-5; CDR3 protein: ASSSNNGYT
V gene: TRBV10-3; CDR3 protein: AISGGEKGGNEQF
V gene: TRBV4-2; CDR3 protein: ASSPRANYGYT
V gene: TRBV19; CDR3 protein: ASRGDTGELF
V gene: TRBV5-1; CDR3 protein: ASSPLEGEISPLH
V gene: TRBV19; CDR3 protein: ASSTTSGRTDTQY
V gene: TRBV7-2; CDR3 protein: ASSLALGANTEAF
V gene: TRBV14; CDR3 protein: ASSKQLAGGNEQF
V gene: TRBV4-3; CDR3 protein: ASSQDPARRALGDTQY
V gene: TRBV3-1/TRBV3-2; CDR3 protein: ASSRTGDYGYT
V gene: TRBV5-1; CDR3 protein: ASSLNGQGGETQY
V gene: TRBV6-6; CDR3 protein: ASSSPQYEQY
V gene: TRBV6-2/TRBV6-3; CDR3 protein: ASSYSSLNSPAGYEQY
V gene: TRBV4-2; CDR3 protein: ASSQDWGAGYT
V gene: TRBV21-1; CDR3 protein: AGGAKYNYGYT
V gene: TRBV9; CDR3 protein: ASSVGLAKTQY
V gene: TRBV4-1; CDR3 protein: ASSPQGWPDQPQH
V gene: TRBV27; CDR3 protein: ASSLSPGGEKLF
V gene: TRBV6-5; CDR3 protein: ASREGRIYGYT
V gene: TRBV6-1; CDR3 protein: ASRTGGYQPQH
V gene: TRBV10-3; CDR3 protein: AIRRADEQY
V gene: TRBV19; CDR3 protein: ASSIDGDYLSTDTQY
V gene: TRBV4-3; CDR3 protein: ASSQAGLRRGELF
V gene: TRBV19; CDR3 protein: ASSIGGYT